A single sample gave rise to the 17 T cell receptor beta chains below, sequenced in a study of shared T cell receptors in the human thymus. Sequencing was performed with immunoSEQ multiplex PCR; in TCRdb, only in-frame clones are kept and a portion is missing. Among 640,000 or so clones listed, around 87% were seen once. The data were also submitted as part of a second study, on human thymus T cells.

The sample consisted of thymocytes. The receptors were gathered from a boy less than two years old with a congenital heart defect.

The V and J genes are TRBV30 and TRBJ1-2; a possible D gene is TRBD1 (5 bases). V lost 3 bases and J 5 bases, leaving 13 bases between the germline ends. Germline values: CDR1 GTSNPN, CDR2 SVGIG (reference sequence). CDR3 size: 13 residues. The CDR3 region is CAWSQEQGYGYTF. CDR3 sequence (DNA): TGTGCCTGGAGCCAGGAGCAGGGATATGGCTACACCTTC.

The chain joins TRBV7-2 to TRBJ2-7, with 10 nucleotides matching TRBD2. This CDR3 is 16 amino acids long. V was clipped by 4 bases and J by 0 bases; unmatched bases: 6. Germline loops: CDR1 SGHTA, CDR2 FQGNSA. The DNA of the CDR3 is TGTGCCAGCAGCTACACTAGCGGGGAGAGCTCCTACGAGCAGTACTTC. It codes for CASSYTSGESSYEQYF.

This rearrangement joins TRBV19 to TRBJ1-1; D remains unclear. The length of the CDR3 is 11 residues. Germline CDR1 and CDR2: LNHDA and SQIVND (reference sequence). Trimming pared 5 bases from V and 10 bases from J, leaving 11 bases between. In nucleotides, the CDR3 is TGTGCCAGTAGTTGTCCCACGGGAGCTTTCTTT. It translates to CASSCPTGAFF.

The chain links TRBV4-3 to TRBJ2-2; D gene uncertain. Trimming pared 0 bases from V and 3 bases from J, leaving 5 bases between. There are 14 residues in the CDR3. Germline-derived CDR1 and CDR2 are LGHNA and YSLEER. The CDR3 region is CASSQDVYTGELFF. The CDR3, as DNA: TGCGCCAGCAGCCAAGACGTTTACACCGGGGAGCTGTTTTTT.

The CDR3 loop reads CASSSDANSAENKIQPQHF. The CDR3 nucleotides read TGTGCCAGCAGTAGCGACGCCAACTCGGCGGAAAATAAAATTCAGCCCCAGCATTTT. The V gene is TRBV2, the J gene TRBJ1-5; D not resolved. This CDR3 contains 19 residues. The germline V gene has CDR1 SNHLY and CDR2 FYNNEI. Trimming shortened V by 5 bases and J by 6 bases, and 29 bases separated the two germline ends.

Here the CDR3 reads CASSVETSGRSYNEQFF. CDR3 nucleotide sequence: TGTGCCAGCAGTGTAGAGACTAGCGGAAGGTCCTACAATGAGCAGTTCTTC. This sequence joins TRBV25-1 and TRBJ2-1; 9 bases are a match to TRBD2. The junction had 8 bases not matched to a gene; V was cut back by 4 bases and J by 1 base. Germline V gene data show CDR1 as MGHDK and CDR2 as SYGVNS. The CDR3 contains 17 residues.

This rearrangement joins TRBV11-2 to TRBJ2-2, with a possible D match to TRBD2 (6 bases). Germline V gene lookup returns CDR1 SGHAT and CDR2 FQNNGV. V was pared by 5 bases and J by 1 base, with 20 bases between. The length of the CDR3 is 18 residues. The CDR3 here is CASSLDEPGLQNTGELFF. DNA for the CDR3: TGTGCCAGCAGCCTTGATGAACCGGGACTGCAGAACACCGGGGAGCTGTTTTTT.

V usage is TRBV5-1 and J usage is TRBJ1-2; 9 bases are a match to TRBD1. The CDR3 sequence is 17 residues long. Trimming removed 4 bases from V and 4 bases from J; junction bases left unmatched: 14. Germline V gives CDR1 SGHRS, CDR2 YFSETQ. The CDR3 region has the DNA TGCGCCAGCAGCACTTTGGACAGGGGAGGGGAAGGCTATGGCTACACCTTC. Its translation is CASSTLDRGGEGYGYTF.

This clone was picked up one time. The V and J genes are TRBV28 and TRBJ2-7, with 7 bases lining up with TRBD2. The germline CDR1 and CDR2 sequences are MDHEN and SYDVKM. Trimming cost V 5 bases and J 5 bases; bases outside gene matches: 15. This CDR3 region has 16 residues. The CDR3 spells CASSPIPGLNPNEQYF. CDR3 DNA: TGTGCCAGCAGTCCAATACCGGGACTAAATCCGAACGAGCAGTACTTC.

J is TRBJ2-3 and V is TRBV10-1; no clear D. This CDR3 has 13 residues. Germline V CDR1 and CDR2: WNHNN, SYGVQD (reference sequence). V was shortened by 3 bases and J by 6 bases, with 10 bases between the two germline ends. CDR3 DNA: TGCGCCAGCAGTGACCCCGCTCGGGATACGCAGTATTTT. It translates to CASSDPARDTQYF.

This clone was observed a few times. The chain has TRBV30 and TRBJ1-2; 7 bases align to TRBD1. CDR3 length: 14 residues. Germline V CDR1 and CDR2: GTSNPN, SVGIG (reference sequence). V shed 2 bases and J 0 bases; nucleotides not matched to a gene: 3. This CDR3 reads CAWSSGQSNYGYTF. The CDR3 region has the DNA TGTGCCTGGAGTTCGGGACAGTCTAACTATGGCTACACCTTC.

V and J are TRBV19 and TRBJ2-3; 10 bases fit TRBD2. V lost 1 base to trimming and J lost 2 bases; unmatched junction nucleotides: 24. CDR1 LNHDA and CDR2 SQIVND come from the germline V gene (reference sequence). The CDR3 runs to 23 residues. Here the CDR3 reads CASSIAVGGAGGPLVPNTDTQYF. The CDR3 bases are TGTGCCAGTAGTATAGCGGTCGGAGGAGCGGGAGGGCCCTTGGTTCCAAACACAGATACGCAGTATTTT.

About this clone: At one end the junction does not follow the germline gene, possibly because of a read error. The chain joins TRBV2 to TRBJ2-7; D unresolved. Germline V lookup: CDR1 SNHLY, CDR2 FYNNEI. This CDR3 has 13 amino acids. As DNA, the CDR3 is TGTGCCAGCAGTGAACTTGGTCCCTACGGGCAGTACTTC. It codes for CASSELGPYGQYF.

CDR3 bases: TGTGCCAGTAGTGATAAGAAGGGGTTGGGCAATCAGCCCCAGCATTTT. Translated: CASSDKKGLGNQPQHF. This chain connects TRBV19 to TRBJ1-5, with D possibly being TRBD1 (5 bases). The CDR3 consists of 16 residues. Between the trimmed V and J ends, which lost 5 bases and 2 bases, there was a span of 16 bases. From germline, CDR1 is LNHDA and CDR2 SQIVND (reference sequence).

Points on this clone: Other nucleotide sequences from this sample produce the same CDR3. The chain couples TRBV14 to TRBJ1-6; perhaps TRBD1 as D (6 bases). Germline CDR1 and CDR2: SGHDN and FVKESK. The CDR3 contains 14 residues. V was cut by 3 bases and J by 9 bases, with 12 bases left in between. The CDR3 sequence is CASSHLRGTSPLHF. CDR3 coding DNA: TGTGCCAGCAGCCACCTCAGGGGAACTTCACCCCTCCACTTT.

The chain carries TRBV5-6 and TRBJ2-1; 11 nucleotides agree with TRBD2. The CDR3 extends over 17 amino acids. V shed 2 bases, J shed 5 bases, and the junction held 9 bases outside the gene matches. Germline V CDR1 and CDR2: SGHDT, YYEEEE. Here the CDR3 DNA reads TGTGCCAGCAGCTTTAGTCCGGGACTAGCGGACAACAATGAGCAGTTCTTC. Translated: CASSFSPGLADNNEQFF.

The CDR3 DNA reads as TGCAGCCATTTTGACAGGGAGGGCTACACCTTC. This sequence encodes CSHFDREGYTF. This chain links TRBV29-1 with TRBJ1-2; 7 positions match TRBD1. The CDR3 is 11 residues long. Germline assignment: CDR1 SQVTM and CDR2 ANQGSEA. J lost 8 bases, V lost 8 bases, and 8 bases had no gene match.